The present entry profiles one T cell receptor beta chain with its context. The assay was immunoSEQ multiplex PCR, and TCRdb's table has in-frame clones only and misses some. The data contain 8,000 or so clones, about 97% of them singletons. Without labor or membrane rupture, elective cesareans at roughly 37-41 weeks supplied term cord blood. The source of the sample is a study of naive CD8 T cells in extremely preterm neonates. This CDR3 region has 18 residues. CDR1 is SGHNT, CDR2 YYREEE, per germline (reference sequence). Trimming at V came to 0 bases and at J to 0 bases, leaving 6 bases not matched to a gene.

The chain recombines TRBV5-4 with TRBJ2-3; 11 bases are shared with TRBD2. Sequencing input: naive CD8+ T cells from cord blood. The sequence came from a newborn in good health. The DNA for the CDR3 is TGTGCCAGCAGCTTGGGACTAGCGGGGTACTCTAGCACAGATACGCAGTATTTT. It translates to CASSLGLAGYSSTDTQYF. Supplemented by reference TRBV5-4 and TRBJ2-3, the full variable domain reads ETGVTQSPTHLIKTRGQQVTLRCSSQSGHNTVSWYQQALGQGPQFIFQYYREEENGRGNFPPRFSGLQFPNYSSELNVNALELDDSALYLCASSLGLAGYSSTDTQYFGPGTRLTVL.